This TCR beta chain was recorded in a study of blood T cell repertoires in COVID-19. Study background: Acute and convalescent COVID-19 specimens originated in the United States, Italy and Spain. From T cells, B-cell-depleted T cells, or PBMCs came the material, which was cDNA or gDNA.

Under the authors' procedure: Reference gene primer amplification gave nucleated cell count estimates. Method: immunoSEQ multiplex PCR; TCRdb's copy keeps in-frame clones and lacks some. That table supplies the V and J calls and clone size; D and trimming were determined from the DNA. The sample lists 9,500 to 15,000 clones, about nine tenths occurring once. This clone was detected only a few times. The CDR3 has 13 amino acids. V lost 6 bases and J lost 6, with 14 bases in between. Germline V lookup: CDR1 MGHDK, CDR2 SYGVNS. The chain employs TRBV25-1 and TRBJ1-1; D not certain. This clonotype originated in a man aged 65 to 79 with active COVID-19. The sequenced sample consisted of peripheral blood. CDR3 nucleotides: TGTGCCAGCAGCCCCACGGGGTCACCTGAAGCTTTCTTT. Its protein is CASSPTGSPEAFF.